The 4 T cell receptor beta chains reported below all come from one sample, sequenced in a study of blood T cell repertoires in COVID-19. Produced via immunoSEQ multiplex PCR; TCRdb's table is partial and in-frame only. The data hold some 190,000 clones, with approximately 85% observed a single time. Sequencing used peripheral blood. Receptor source: a woman aged 55-70 years with acute or convalescent COVID-19.

V usage is TRBV19 and J usage is TRBJ2-1; no clear D gene. CDR1 and CDR2 from the germline V gene are LNHDA and SQIVND (reference sequence). Trimming removed 6 bases at V and 6 bases at J, with 12 bases between. CDR3 size: 13 residues. CDR3 in amino acids: CASSPVSGNEQFF. As DNA, the CDR3 is TGTGCCAGTAGCCCGGTATCAGGCAATGAGCAGTTCTTC.

The J gene is TRBJ1-2, the V gene TRBV30, with a possible D match to TRBD1 (6 bases). Trimming cost V 0 bases and J 0 bases, with 8 bases left between them. There are 14 residues in the CDR3. Per the germline V gene, CDR1 is GTSNPN and CDR2 is SVGIG (reference sequence). The CDR3 here is CAWSVHRANYGYTF. For the CDR3, the DNA is TGTGCCTGGAGTGTACACAGGGCTAACTATGGCTACACCTTC.

The chain has TRBV3-1 (or the pseudogene TRBV3-2) and TRBJ1-2; TRBD1 is a possible D gene (5 bases). Germline CDR1 reads LGHDT; CDR2 reads YNNKEL (reference sequence). The CDR3 is 14 residues long. V was cut by 1 base and J by 5 bases, with 11 bases left in between. The chain's CDR3 is CASSQGRAQYGYTF. Here the CDR3 DNA reads TGTGCCAGCAGCCAAGGCAGGGCCCAATATGGCTACACCTTC.

The chain combines TRBV2 with TRBJ2-5; D not resolved. CDR3 size: 14 residues. Germline CDR1 reads SNHLY; CDR2 reads FYNNEI. The V and J ends lost 5 bases and 1 base respectively, with 11 bases between them. CDR3: CASSFRASQETQYF. CDR3 sequence (DNA): TGTGCCAGCAGTTTTAGAGCTTCCCAAGAGACCCAGTACTTC. The whole variable domain, filled in from reference TRBV2 and TRBJ2-5, reads EPEVTQTPSHQVTQMGQEVILRCVPISNHLYFYWYRQILGQKVEFLVSFYNNEISEKSEIFDDQFSVERPDGSNFTLKIRSTKLEDSAMYFCASSFRASQETQYFGPGTRLLVL.